Reported below is one T cell receptor (beta chain). This may stem from a read error, because a much larger clone lies one nucleotide away. The data were taken from a study of spatial heterogeneity in lung cancer. Study context: The library had UMIs, and each TCR and UMI pair averaged more than ten raw reads.

The time point: sample taken at primary tumor resection. Every molecule of TCR cDNA had its own unique molecular identifier. MiXCR, applied by TCRdb to the 5' RACE reads, yields one record per CDR3 protein. This table has approximately 21,000 distinct CDR3 sequences, about 3% appearing once. The germline CDR1 and CDR2 sequences are DFQATT and SNEGSKA (reference sequence). The CDR3 spans 13 residues. The V call is TRBV20-1, the J call TRBJ2-3; 10 bases align to TRBD2. The specimen was PBMCs, collected at surgery. This clonotype originated in a female donor with early-stage non-small cell lung cancer. The CDR3 reads CSASLAGADTRYF. In nucleotides, the CDR3 is TGCAGTGCGTCGCTAGCGGGAGCAGATACGCGGTATTTT.